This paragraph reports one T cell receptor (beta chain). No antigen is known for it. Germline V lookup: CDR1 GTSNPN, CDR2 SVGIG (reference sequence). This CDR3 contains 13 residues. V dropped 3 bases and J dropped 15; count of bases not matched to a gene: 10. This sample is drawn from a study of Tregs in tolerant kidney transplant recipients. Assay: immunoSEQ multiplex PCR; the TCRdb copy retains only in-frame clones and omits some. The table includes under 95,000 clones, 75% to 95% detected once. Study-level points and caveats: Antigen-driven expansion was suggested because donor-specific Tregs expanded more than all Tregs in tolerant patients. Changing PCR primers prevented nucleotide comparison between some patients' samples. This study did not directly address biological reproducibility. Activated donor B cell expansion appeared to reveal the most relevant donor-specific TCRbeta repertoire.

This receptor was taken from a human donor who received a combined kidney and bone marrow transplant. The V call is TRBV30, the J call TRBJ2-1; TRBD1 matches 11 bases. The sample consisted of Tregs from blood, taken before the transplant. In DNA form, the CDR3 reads TGTGCCTGGAGAACCCTATCTGGGACAGGGGGGTTCTTC. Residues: CAWRTLSGTGGFF. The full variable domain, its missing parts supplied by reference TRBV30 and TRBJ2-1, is SQTIHQWPATLVQPVGSPLSLECTVEGTSNPNLYWYRQAAGRGLQLLFYSVGIGQISSEVPQNLSASRPQDRQFILSSKKLLLSDSGFYLCAWRTLSGTGGFFGPGTRLTVL.